This TCR beta chain comes out of a study of shared clonotypes between healthy human individuals. Across the study: There were three CD4 naive, three CD4 memory, two CD8 naive and one CD8 memory plates per donor.

A remark on this clone: Its antigen is not identified.

Several immunoSEQ 96-well plates shared each subset's DNA, each plate a replicate. Produced via immunoSEQ multiplex PCR; TCRdb's table is partial and in-frame only. The data hold approximately 840,000 clones, with 96% observed a single time. Positive CCR7 selection of CD45RO-negative cells yielded the naive CD8 cells, and terminally differentiated effector memory CD45RA+ cells were excluded. Trimming removed 5 bases at V and 6 bases at J, with 11 bases between. The CDR3 has 12 amino acids. Germline V lookup: CDR1 MDHEN, CDR2 SYDVKM. Study findings and constraints: Sequencing depth was a factor that was expected to affect clonotype sharing among donors. A small donor pool kept down the genetic and exposure-history diversity that was represented.

The sample was naive CD8+ T cells sorted from blood. The clonotype originates from a young man in good health. This chain connects TRBV28 to TRBJ2-7; D unclear. The CDR3 is CASSPLSAEQYF. CDR3 sequence (DNA): TGTGCCAGCAGTCCCCTCTCGGCCGAGCAGTACTTC.